Described below is a single T cell receptor (beta chain) sequence and its context. What it recognizes is unknown. This sample was taken from a study of metastatic and nonmetastatic thyroid tumors. Study context: Blood and tumor or nodule tissue repertoires from malignant and benign thyroid patients were compared.

Study processing details: Using the CDR3 differences seen across clinicopathological groups, the authors built a distant-metastasis classifier for papillary thyroid cancer, which was meant to discriminate distant-metastatic patients. TCRdb recomputed clones from the PCR reads via MiXCR. The authors' filters were not applied to this entry. In the table there are roughly 40,000 clones, about 12% of which are singletons. None of the patients had undergone any treatment ahead of thyroid surgery. Overall study results and limits: Significantly higher TCR beta diversity was reportedly seen in malignant thyroid tumors than benign nodules, in blood and tumor.

The CDR3 covers 13 residues. CDR1 and CDR2 from the germline V gene are MNHEY and SMNVEV (reference sequence). Trimming stripped 5 bases from V and 3 bases from J, with 9 bases between. The chain couples TRBV27 to TRBJ2-3; D uncertain. Sequencing input: blood. The clonotype originates from a male donor with papillary thyroid cancer or a benign thyroid nodule (not recorded which). Some clones in this sample may be carry-over from other donors' samples. Written as DNA, the CDR3 is TGTGCCAGCAGTCGGGCGCGGACAGATACGCAGTATTTT. This encodes CASSRARTDTQYF.